This T cell receptor beta chain emerged from a study of shared clonotypes between healthy human individuals. Whole-study findings and limits: Unshared clonotypes carried lower generation probabilities than those common to all four donors. Shared clonotypes: about 4.6% naive CD4, under 4% naive CD8, over 2% memory CD4, over 0.3% memory CD8.

Deep-level settings were used for running the assay. The assay was immunoSEQ multiplex PCR, and TCRdb's table has in-frame clones only and misses some. The profile shows some 2.3 million clones, approximately 93% of them singletons. The V end was cut by 6 bases, the J end by 2 bases, with 8 bases between. This CDR3 comprises 11 residues. Germline V gene data show CDR1 as SQVTM and CDR2 as ANQGSEA. The split of CD4+ cells yielded CD45RA+ naive and CD45RA-negative memory subsets. A remark on this clone: As yet, its antigen is unknown. Other DNA sequences in the same sample also yield this CDR3.

This chain links TRBV29-1 with TRBJ2-7, with D maybe TRBD1 (5 bases). The receptor comes from a man aged 18 to 30 in good health. Some clones in this sample may be carry-over from other donors' samples. The specimen sequenced was naive CD4+ T cells from PBMCs. Subset indicated: CD45RA+ positively selected. This chain's CDR3 is CSVTATYEQYF. CDR3 nucleotides: TGCAGCGTGACAGCGACCTACGAGCAGTACTTC.